This T cell receptor (beta chain) came from a study of molecular identifiers for immune sequencing clone quantification. Study findings and constraints: Over 98% of effector molecules, yet under 1% of naive-cell molecules, were held by clones above 20 RNA copies.

Listed TCR primers and previously described methods were used for bulk TCR libraries. MiXCR, applied by TCRdb to the PCR reads, yields one record per CDR3 protein. This table has 600,000 to 650,000 distinct CDR3 sequences, about 20% appearing once. Researchers sorted naive CD8 T cells as cells that were CD8+CD4-CCR7+CD45RA+. This clonotype came up a few times. Its antigen is not known. A junction boundary mismatches the germline segment, possibly from a read error. Sequencing input: naive CD8+ T cells from blood, with Jurkat cell RNA spiked in. The subset here: FACS-sorted CD8+CD4-CCR7+CD45RA+ naive T cells. The receptor was isolated from a human donor in good health. Some libraries in this study had Jurkat cell RNA spiked in.

The CDR3, as DNA: TGTGCCAGCAGTTTCCAGGGCGGCGGTGAAAAACTGTCTTTT. This translates into CASSFQGGGEKLSF. J is TRBJ1-4 and V is TRBV28; maybe TRBD1 (5 bases). Germline CDR1 reads MDHEN; CDR2 reads SYDVKM. CDR3 length: 14 amino acids. The full variable domain, its missing parts supplied by reference TRBV28 and TRBJ1-4, is DVKVTQSSRYLVKRTGEKVFLECVQDMDHENMFWYRQDPGLGLRLIYFSYDVKMKEKGDIPEGYSVSREKKERFSLILESASTNQTSMYLCASSFQGGGEKLSFGSGTQLSVL.